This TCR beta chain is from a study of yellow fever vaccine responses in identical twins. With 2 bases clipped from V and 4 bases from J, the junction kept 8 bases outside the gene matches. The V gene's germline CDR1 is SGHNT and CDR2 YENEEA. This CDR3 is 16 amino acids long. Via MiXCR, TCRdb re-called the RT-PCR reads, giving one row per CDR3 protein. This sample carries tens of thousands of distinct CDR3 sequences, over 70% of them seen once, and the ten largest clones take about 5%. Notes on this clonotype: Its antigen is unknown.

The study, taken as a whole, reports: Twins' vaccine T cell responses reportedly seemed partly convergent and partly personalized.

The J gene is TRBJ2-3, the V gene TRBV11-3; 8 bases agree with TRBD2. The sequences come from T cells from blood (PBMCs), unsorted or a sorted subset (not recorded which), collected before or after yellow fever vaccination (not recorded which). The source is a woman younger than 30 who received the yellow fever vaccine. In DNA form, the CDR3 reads TGTGCCAGCAGCTTAAATAGCGGGACCCAGGCAGATACGCAGTATTTT. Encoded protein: CASSLNSGTQADTQYF. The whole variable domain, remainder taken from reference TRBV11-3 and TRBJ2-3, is EAGVVQSPRYKIIEKKQPVAFWCNPISGHNTLYWYLQNLGQGPELLIRYENEEAVDDSQLPKDRFSAERLKGVDSTLKIQPAELGDSAVYLCASSLNSGTQADTQYFGPGTRLTVL.